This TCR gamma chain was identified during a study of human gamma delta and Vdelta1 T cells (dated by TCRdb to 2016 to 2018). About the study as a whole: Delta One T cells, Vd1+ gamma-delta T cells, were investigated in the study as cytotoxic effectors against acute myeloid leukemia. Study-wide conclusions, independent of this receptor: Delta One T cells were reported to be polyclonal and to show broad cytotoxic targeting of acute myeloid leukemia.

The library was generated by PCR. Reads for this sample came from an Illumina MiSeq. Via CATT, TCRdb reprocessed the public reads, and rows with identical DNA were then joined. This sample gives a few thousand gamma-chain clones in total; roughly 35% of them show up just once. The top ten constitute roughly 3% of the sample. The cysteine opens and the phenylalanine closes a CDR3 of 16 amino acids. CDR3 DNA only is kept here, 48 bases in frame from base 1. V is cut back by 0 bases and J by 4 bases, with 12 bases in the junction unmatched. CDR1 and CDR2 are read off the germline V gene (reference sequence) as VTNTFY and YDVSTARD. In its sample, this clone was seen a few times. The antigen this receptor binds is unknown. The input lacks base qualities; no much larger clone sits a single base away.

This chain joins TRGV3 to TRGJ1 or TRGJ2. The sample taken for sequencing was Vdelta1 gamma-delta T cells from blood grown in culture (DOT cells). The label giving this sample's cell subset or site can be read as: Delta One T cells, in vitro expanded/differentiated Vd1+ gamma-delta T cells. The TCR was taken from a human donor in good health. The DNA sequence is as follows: TGTGCCACCTGGGACAGGCCGCGCGGTAGATATTATAAGAAACTCTTT. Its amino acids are CATWDRPRGRYYKKLF.